The 5 T cell receptor beta chains below were found in one sample sequenced in a study of T cell changes during pregnancy in multiple sclerosis. This table comes from immunoSEQ multiplex PCR, and its TCRdb copy is limited to in-frame clones, with some not included. The sample includes approximately 44,000 clones, roughly 87% of them seen just once. Sequencing used CD4+ T cells from peripheral blood mononuclear cells, obtained in the first trimester of pregnancy. All receptors derive from a female donor with multiple sclerosis, enrolled in a pregnancy study.

V usage is TRBV27 and J usage is TRBJ2-1, with D maybe TRBD2 (6 bases). Germline V gene data show CDR1 as MNHEY and CDR2 as SMNVEV (reference sequence). V lost 2 bases and J lost 5, with 13 bases in between. The CDR3 loop spans 15 amino acids. CDR3 DNA sequence: TGTGCCAGCAGTTTAGCCCGGGAGTACCACAATGAGCAGTTCTTC. It specifies CASSLAREYHNEQFF.

CDR3 in DNA: TGTGCCAGCAGCTTGCTCAGGGGGCAGGGGACCGGGGAGCTGTTTTTT. Amino acid sequence: CASSLLRGQGTGELFF. The chain uses TRBV5-5 and TRBJ2-2; 8 bases align to TRBD1. J lost 5 bases, V lost 1 base, and 7 bases had no gene match. CDR1 and CDR2 (germline): SGHKS, YYEKEE (reference sequence). The CDR3 length is 16 residues.

The chain combines TRBV20-1 with TRBJ1-1; D is undetermined. Germline CDR1 DFQATT, CDR2 SNEGSKA (reference sequence). The germline V and J ends were trimmed by 7 bases and 3 bases, with 9 bases remaining between them. CDR3 length equals 11 residues. The CDR3 DNA follows: TGCAGTGGACGCGCGGACACTGAAGCTTTCTTT. Amino acid sequence: CSGRADTEAFF.

The CDR3 DNA is TGTGCCAGCAGTGAAGGTCGGACAGGGGGTATGGATGGCTACACCTTC. Its translation: CASSEGRTGGMDGYTF. V is TRBV2 and J is TRBJ1-2; 10 nucleotides match TRBD1. Unmatched junction bases numbered 8, after V lost 1 base and J lost 6 bases. The CDR3 covers 16 residues. The V gene's germline CDR1 is SNHLY and CDR2 FYNNEI.

The chain couples TRBV25-1 to TRBJ1-2, with 8 bases matching TRBD1. J was trimmed by 4 bases and V by 6 bases; bases with no gene match: 4. In germline, CDR1 is MGHDK, CDR2 SYGVNS. The CDR3 is 13 amino acids. The CDR3: CASSRQGFYGYTF. For the CDR3, the DNA is TGTGCCAGCAGCCGACAGGGGTTCTATGGCTACACCTTC.